A selection of T cell receptor beta chains follows, all from one sample in a study of T cells in narcolepsy. TCRdb keeps only in-frame clones here, not all; method: immunoSEQ multiplex PCR. This sample has more than 30,000 clones, with around 75% found just once. Sequenced input: CD45RA- memory CD4+ T cells from PBMCs. The receptors here all came from a human donor with narcolepsy. The CDR3 runs from the conserved cysteine through the conserved F or W. The D gene is left open where the match is weak. Some rows have no size entry. The others give once, few or many, or a class for an expanded clone.

d_gene	v_gene	abundance	j_gene	CDR3nt	CDR3aa
TRBD1	TRBV4-3	once	TRBJ1-2	TGCGCCAGCAGTGGCGACAGGGGGCACGGCTACACCTTC	CASSGDRGHGYTF
-	TRBV6-5	-	TRBJ1-5	TGTGCCAGCAGAGGACTGATTAATCAGCCCCAGCATTTT	CASRGLINQPQHF
-	TRBV2	-	TRBJ1-4	TGTGCCAGCAGTGAAGCGCTGGGGGTCCTGGGTGAAAAACTGTTTTTT	CASSEALGVLGEKLFF
TRBD1	TRBV4-1	once	TRBJ1-5	TGCGCCAGCAGCCAAGATACTGGGGCCAGGGGGCATCAGCCCCAGCATTTT	CASSQDTGARGHQPQHF
TRBD1	TRBV7-8	-	TRBJ2-2	TGTGCCAGCAGCTTGGCAGGGGGCGCTGACACCGGGGAGCTGTTTTTT	CASSLAGGADTGELFF
TRBD2	TRBV19	-	TRBJ2-4	TGTGCCAGTAAACCGGGACTAGCGGGAGGATTTGCCAAAAACATTCAGTACTTC	CASKPGLAGGFAKNIQYF
TRBD1	TRBV6-5	-	TRBJ2-7	TGTGCCAGCAACCGGGACAGGGGTTACGAGCAGTACTTC	CASNRDRGYEQYF
-	TRBV5-1	-	TRBJ1-4	TGCGCCAGCAGCTTGAAACAGACCATTAATGAAAAACTGTTTTTT	CASSLKQTINEKLFF
-	TRBV5-4	-	TRBJ2-6	TGTGCCAGCAGCTTGGGATCTTGGGGGTCTGGGGCCAACGTCCTGACTTTC	CASSLGSWGSGANVLTF
-	TRBV12-2	-	TRBJ1-6	TGTGCAAGTCGCTTGCCCCCCAGGGGACCCCTCAGAAGCTATAATTCACCCCTCCACTTT	CASRLPPRGPLRSYNSPLHF
-	TRBV7-9	-	TRBJ2-7	TGTGCCAGCAGCTTAGCTACAGGCGTGCAGTACTTC	CASSLATGVQYF
-	TRBV27	-	TRBJ1-1	TGTGCCAGCAGTCTGGAAATTAGCACTGAAGCTTTCTTT	CASSLEISTEAFF
TRBD1	TRBV7-3	-	TRBJ1-1	TGTGCCAGCAGCCCCAGGACAGGGGGGATGAACACTGAAGCTTTCTTT	CASSPRTGGMNTEAFF
TRBD2	TRBV7-8	-	TRBJ2-7	TGTGCCAGCAGCTTACTAGCGGGAGTCTACGAGCAGTACTTC	CASSLLAGVYEQYF
TRBD2	TRBV5-1	-	TRBJ2-2	TGCGCCAGCAGCTTGGTTCGGCTAGCGGGAGACGGGGAGCTGTTTTTT	CASSLVRLAGDGELFF
-	TRBV7-3	-	TRBJ2-7	TGTGCCAGCAGCTTAATTTCGCGCCGGACCTACGAGCAGTACTTC	CASSLISRRTYEQYF
-	TRBV19	-	TRBJ1-2	TGTGCCAGTAGTATCGTGAACGGTGGCTACACCTTC	CASSIVNGGYTF
-	TRBV6-5	-	TRBJ2-7	TGTGCCAGCAGTTACCGGGACGGCGGGCCCTACGAGCAGTACTTC	CASSYRDGGPYEQYF
-	TRBV18	-	TRBJ1-4	TGTGCCAGCTCACGGACAGAGGGGGAAAAACTGTTTTTT	CASSRTEGEKLFF
-	TRBV2	few	TRBJ1-4	TGTGCCAGCAGTACTGTGGCCCCACCGAGGGCTTTT	CASSTVAPPRAF
TRBD2	TRBV2	-	TRBJ2-4	TGTGCCAGCAGTGATCCGGGACTAGCGGGAGACATTCAGTACTTC	CASSDPGLAGDIQYF
-	TRBV30	-	TRBJ1-1	TGTGCCTGGAGCATGTTCCACACTGAAGCTTTCTTT	CAWSMFHTEAFF
TRBD1	TRBV5-1	-	TRBJ2-1	TGCGCCAGCAGCTTTACCGGGACAGGGTGGACGGATGAGCAGTTCTTC	CASSFTGTGWTDEQFF
TRBD2	TRBV13	-	TRBJ2-1	TGTGCCAGCAGCTTAGGATTTAGCGGGAGGGGTAATGAGCAGTTCTTC	CASSLGFSGRGNEQFF
-	TRBV30	-	TRBJ1-4	TGTGCCTGGAGTGTAAGGCCCGCCACAGGAAAACTGTTTTTT	CAWSVRPATGKLFF
-	TRBV28	-	TRBJ2-7	TGTGCCAGCAGTTCTCCACAGGGGGGGGCCTACGAGCAGTACTTC	CASSSPQGGAYEQYF
-	TRBV6-5	-	TRBJ2-7	TGTGCCAGCAGGCGCCGGGGTCCCTACGAGCAGTACTTC	CASRRRGPYEQYF
TRBD1	TRBV19	few	TRBJ2-6	TGTGCCAGTAGTCTAGAGACAGGGAAGTCTACTGGGGCCAACGTCCTGACTTTC	CASSLETGKSTGANVLTF
-	TRBV11-3	-	TRBJ1-1	TGTGCCAGTGGAAGGACAGCTAAATTTGAAGCTTTCTTT	CASGRTAKFEAFF
TRBD2	TRBV6-1	-	TRBJ2-7	TGTGCCAGCAGAAGATTCCTAGCGGGAGAATTCGAGCAGTACTTC	CASRRFLAGEFEQYF
TRBD1	TRBV7-9	-	TRBJ2-7	TGTGCCAGCAGCACCTCCCGGGACAGGGGAAGCTTGTACTTC	CASSTSRDRGSLYF
-	TRBV19	few	TRBJ2-3	TGTGCCAGTAGTAGAACAGATACGCAGTATTTT	CASSRTDTQYF
TRBD2	TRBV15	-	TRBJ2-1	TGTGCCACCAGCAGATTAATAGCGGGAGGGTATTCGGGCAATGAGCAGTTCTTC	CATSRLIAGGYSGNEQFF
-	TRBV14	-	TRBJ1-1	TGTGCCAGCAGCCAGCAGAGGGGGACTGAAGCTTTCTTT	CASSQQRGTEAFF
TRBD2	TRBV7-2	-	TRBJ2-1	TGTGCCAGCAGCCCCCCCGGGACTAGGGGCAATAATGAGCAGTTCTTC	CASSPPGTRGNNEQFF
-	TRBV27	-	TRBJ1-5	TGTGCCAGCAGTCCGGGGACGGTGGTGCATCAGCCCCAGCATTTT	CASSPGTVVHQPQHF
-	TRBV6-1	-	TRBJ2-5	TGTGCCAGCGGCGGGTGGGCGGAGACCCAGTACTTC	CASGGWAETQYF
-	TRBV19	-	TRBJ2-7	TGTGCCAGTGCCCCGACAGTAGGGGTATCCTACGAGCAGTACTTC	CASAPTVGVSYEQYF
-	TRBV2	-	TRBJ1-1	TGTGCCAGCACGAGGGGCGAGAACACTGAAGCTTTCTTT	CASTRGENTEAFF
-	TRBV9	-	TRBJ1-2	TGTGCCAGCAGCGTAGGCGTCGGAACTAACTATGGCTACACCTTC	CASSVGVGTNYGYTF
-	TRBV5-1	once	TRBJ2-6	TGCGCCAGCGTTAGGGACTCTGGGGCCAACGTCCTGACTTTC	CASVRDSGANVLTF
TRBD1	TRBV6-1	-	TRBJ2-5	TGTGCCAGCAGTGGAGGACAGGGCCATCAAGAGACCCAGTACTTC	CASSGGQGHQETQYF
-	TRBV5-4	-	TRBJ2-3	TGTGCCAGCAGCTTAAAAAGGACGGGAATGGGAAATACGCAGTATTTT	CASSLKRTGMGNTQYF
TRBD1	TRBV15	-	TRBJ2-1	TGTGCCACCAGCTCACAACGGGGGACAGGGAAGAAGGAGCAGTTCTTC	CATSSQRGTGKKEQFF
TRBD2	TRBV13	-	TRBJ2-5	TGTGCCAGCAGCTTTCGCGGGAGCGCGGAAGAGACCCAGTACTTC	CASSFRGSAEETQYF
-	TRBV30	-	TRBJ1-2	TGTGCCTGGAGTCCGGGGCACCGGGGCTACACCTTC	CAWSPGHRGYTF
TRBD2	TRBV7-3	-	TRBJ2-5	TGTGCCAGCAGCTCATCGACTAGCGGGGCCCAGTACTTC	CASSSSTSGAQYF
TRBD2	TRBV28	-	TRBJ2-1	TGTGCCAGCAGCCCCGGGACTAGCGGGCAGGGGTTCTTC	CASSPGTSGQGFF
-	TRBV7-8	-	TRBJ2-3	TGTGCCAGCAGCTTAGGCCCAGCTGGTACGCAGTATTTT	CASSLGPAGTQYF
-	TRBV6-1	-	TRBJ1-5	TGTGCCACAGCCCTAAGCGGCGGCAATCAGCCCCAGCATTTT	CATALSGGNQPQHF
TRBD2	TRBV7-3	few	TRBJ2-7	TGTGCCAGCAGCCCACGGACTAGCGGAGAGCAGTACTTC	CASSPRTSGEQYF
-	TRBV4-2	-	TRBJ1-2	TGTGCCAGCAGCCAAGAAGGGGGTAGCTACACCTTC	CASSQEGGSYTF